This T cell receptor (beta chain) was sequenced for a study of blood T cell repertoires in COVID-19. Authors' analysis steps: Researchers report that nucleated cell counts were estimated from reference gene primer amplification. TCRdb keeps only in-frame clones here, not all; method: immunoSEQ multiplex PCR. The V and J calls and clone size are taken from that table; D and trimming were inferred from the DNA. The data contain some 280,000 clones, around four fifths of them singletons. The CDR3 totals 15 residues. The junction had 13 bases not matched to a gene; V was cut back by 5 bases and J by 6 bases. The germline gives CDR1 SQVTM, CDR2 ANQGSEA.

This TCR came from a woman aged 45 to 65 with active or convalescent COVID-19. The sequenced sample consisted of peripheral blood. The V and J genes are TRBV29-1 and TRBJ2-1; 7 nucleotides align to TRBD1. Written as DNA, the CDR3 is TGCAGCGTTACCTTTTACAGGGGATCGGTCAATGAGCAGTTCTTC. Protein product: CSVTFYRGSVNEQFF.